The next 15 T cell receptor beta chains were all read from a single sample in a study of neurological immune-mediated disorders. A single record per CDR3 protein comes from TCRdb applying MiXCR to the 5' RACE reads. The sample lists some 70,000 distinct CDR3 sequences, around 3.7% occurring once. Material: PBMCs. These receptors were collected from a man in his forties with multiple sclerosis.

This clonotype was seen many times. The chain recombines TRBV10-3 with TRBJ2-1, with 8 bases matching TRBD2. The germline V gene encodes CDR1 ENHRY and CDR2 SYGVKD. This CDR3 contains 16 residues. The J segment lost 1 base and the V segment lost 0 bases, leaving 2 bases of the junction unmatched. The CDR3 DNA reads as TGTGCCATCAGTGAGTCCTCTAGCGGGTCCTACAATGAGCAGTTCTTC. This encodes CAISESSSGSYNEQFF.

This clonotype has just a few counts. The rearrangement links TRBV10-2 to TRBJ1-5; a weak D match, TRBD1 (6 bases). Looked up from germline, CDR1 is WSHSY and CDR2 is SAAADI. The CDR3 consists of 16 residues. Trimming cost V 5 bases and J 1 base, with 15 bases left between them. The CDR3 region is CASSTPRTGSNQPQHF. Written as DNA, the CDR3 is TGCGCCAGCAGTACCCCGAGAACAGGGAGCAATCAGCCCCAGCATTTT.

In its sample, this clonotype was seen many times. The J gene is TRBJ2-1, the V gene TRBV7-6; tentative D call: TRBD1 (6 bases). The CDR3 is 15 amino acids. Germline V CDR1 and CDR2: SGHVS, FNYEAQ. V was shortened by 8 bases and J by 8 bases, with 22 bases between the two germline ends. The CDR3 spells CASAHWDTKGHEQFF. The DNA for the CDR3 is TGTGCCAGCGCCCATTGGGACACAAAAGGGCATGAGCAGTTCTTC.

The genes are TRBV12-3 or TRBV12-4 and TRBJ1-4, with no clear D. Trimming took off 7 bases at V and 8 bases at J, with 23 bases between the two ends. CDR3 length: 16 amino acids. As DNA, the CDR3 is TGTGCCAGCACCTATTTTGGGTCCCAGGATGGGGAAAAACTGTTTTTT. Translating it yields CASTYFGSQDGEKLFF.

This clonotype was observed many times. The chain has TRBV3-1 and TRBJ2-1, with a tentative D call TRBD2 (5 bases). V was trimmed by 4 bases and J by 7 bases, leaving 11 bases between them. This CDR3 comprises 13 residues. The germline CDR1 and CDR2 sequences are LGHDT and YNNKEL (reference sequence). For the CDR3, the DNA is TGTGCCAGCAGCCTCGGGGAGAGGAATGAGCAGTTCTTC. Translation: CASSLGERNEQFF.

This clonotype has at least ten counts. The V call is TRBV27, the J call TRBJ1-1, with D unresolved. Germline-derived CDR1 and CDR2 are MNHEY and SMNVEV (reference sequence). The CDR3 runs 14 residues. The V gene lost 4 bases and the J gene lost 1 base, with 10 bases spanning the gap. The CDR3 sequence: CASSSVDTNTEAFF. CDR3 sequence (DNA): TGTGCCAGCAGTTCGGTAGACACGAACACTGAAGCTTTCTTT.

This clonotype has just a few counts. A much larger clone is a single base away; this may be a read error. In DNA form, the CDR3 reads TGCGGTGCTAGAAGTCGGATTTACAATGAGCAGTTCTTC. It specifies CGARSRIYNEQFF. The V call is TRBV20-1, the J call TRBJ2-1; D remains unclear. This CDR3 has 13 amino acids. Germline V gene lookup returns CDR1 DFQATT and CDR2 SNEGSKA (reference sequence).

In its sample, this clonotype was seen many times. The V call is TRBV20-1, the J call TRBJ2-3, with 11 bases that match TRBD1. The trim removed 0 bases at V and 3 bases at J, leaving 2 bases unmatched. The germline V gene has CDR1 DFQATT and CDR2 SNEGSKA (reference sequence). The CDR3 contains 15 residues. The CDR3 reads CSARDRDRGTDTQYF. The CDR3 DNA reads as TGCAGTGCTAGAGACCGGGACAGGGGGACAGATACGCAGTATTTT.

This clonotype was counted ten times or more. This chain joins TRBV3-1 and TRBJ1-5; the D gene is possibly TRBD1 (5 bases). Trimming took 1 base from V and 2 from J, leaving 9 bases between them. This CDR3 spans 15 amino acids. Germline V gene data show CDR1 as LGHDT and CDR2 as YNNKEL (reference sequence). DNA of the CDR3: TGTGCCAGCAGCCAAGGGGGAGGGGGCAATCAGCCCCAGCATTTT. Translating gives CASSQGGGGNQPQHF.

This clonotype was observed many times. CDR3 sequence (DNA): TGCAGTGCTAGCGGGACTAGCGGGACGGCCCAAGAGACCCAGTACTTC. As protein: CSASGTSGTAQETQYF. The V gene is TRBV20-1, the J gene TRBJ2-5, with 13 bases fitting TRBD2. V shed 3 bases, J shed 1 base, and the junction held 5 bases outside the gene matches. CDR1 DFQATT and CDR2 SNEGSKA come from the germline V gene (reference sequence). This CDR3 has 16 residues.

This clonotype was recorded many times. The CDR3 DNA reads TGTGCCAGCAGCATTCAGCCGGGACTAGCGGGAGGCAATGAGCAGTTCTTC. The encoded protein is CASSIQPGLAGGNEQFF. This chain links TRBV7-9 with TRBJ2-1; 15 bases align to TRBD2. The CDR3 extends over 17 amino acids. Germline assignment: CDR1 SEHNR and CDR2 FQNEAQ (reference sequence). V shed 5 bases and J 6 bases; nucleotides not matched to a gene: 8.

This clonotype occurred many times. The chain recombines TRBV5-1 with TRBJ1-4, with 8 bases that match TRBD1. V was pared by 2 bases and J by 8 bases, with 5 bases of the junction left unmatched. CDR1 and CDR2 (germline): SGHRS, YFSETQ. CDR3 length equals 14 residues. DNA for the CDR3: TGCGCCAGCAGCTTCAACAGGGGGACCGAAAAACTGTTTTTT. This gives the protein CASSFNRGTEKLFF.

This clonotype was counted at least ten times. This chain joins TRBV20-1 and TRBJ1-4; 11 bases are shared with TRBD1. V was clipped by 4 bases and J by 6 bases; unmatched bases: 1. Germline loops: CDR1 DFQATT, CDR2 SNEGSKA (reference sequence). The CDR3 consists of 13 residues. CDR3: CSATGQGDEKLFF. The CDR3 DNA reads as TGCAGTGCTACGGGACAGGGGGATGAAAAACTGTTTTTT.

This clonotype has a count of ten or more. V usage is TRBV7-9 and J usage is TRBJ2-7; D is ambiguous. The germline V and J ends were trimmed by 2 bases and 6 bases, with 11 bases remaining between them. CDR1 is SEHNR, CDR2 FQNEAQ, per germline (reference sequence). The CDR3 is made up of 13 amino acids. CDR3 sequence reads: CASSLTAPGEQYF. As DNA, the CDR3 is TGTGCCAGCAGCTTAACAGCACCCGGCGAGCAGTACTTC.

There are many counts of this clonotype. This chain uses TRBV3-1 with TRBJ2-7; perhaps TRBD1 as D (5 bases). The CDR3 totals 13 residues. From germline, CDR1 is LGHDT and CDR2 YNNKEL (reference sequence). V gave up 3 bases and J gave up 2 bases, with 8 bases separating them. The CDR3 region is CASSQRTPYEQYF. The CDR3 DNA follows: TGTGCCAGCAGCCAGAGGACACCCTACGAGCAGTACTTC.